This TCR beta chain was recorded in a study of patients and donors after allogeneic stem cell transplantation. This CDR3 spans 16 amino acids. Germline V lookup: CDR1 SGHRS, CDR2 YFSETQ. Each CDR3 protein is one row after TCRdb ran MiXCR on the RT-PCR reads. The data show roughly 180,000 distinct CDR3 sequences, 41% seen once. This clonotype has a count of ten or more. Its ends do not fully match the called genes, so a read error is possible. The chain uses TRBV5-1 and TRBJ2-1; TRBD2 matches at 13 bases. The source material was blood, either unsorted or a sorted T cell fraction (not recorded which). The clonotype was recovered from a human donor who was either an allogeneic HSCT recipient or a stem cell or donor lymphocyte infusion donor (not recorded which). It is not recorded whose cells these are; they may come from a transplant donor. The CDR3 DNA reads as TGCGCCAGCACCTTGGGACTAGCGGGGTTTTCCAATGAGCAGTTCTTC. This sequence encodes CASTLGLAGFSNEQFF.